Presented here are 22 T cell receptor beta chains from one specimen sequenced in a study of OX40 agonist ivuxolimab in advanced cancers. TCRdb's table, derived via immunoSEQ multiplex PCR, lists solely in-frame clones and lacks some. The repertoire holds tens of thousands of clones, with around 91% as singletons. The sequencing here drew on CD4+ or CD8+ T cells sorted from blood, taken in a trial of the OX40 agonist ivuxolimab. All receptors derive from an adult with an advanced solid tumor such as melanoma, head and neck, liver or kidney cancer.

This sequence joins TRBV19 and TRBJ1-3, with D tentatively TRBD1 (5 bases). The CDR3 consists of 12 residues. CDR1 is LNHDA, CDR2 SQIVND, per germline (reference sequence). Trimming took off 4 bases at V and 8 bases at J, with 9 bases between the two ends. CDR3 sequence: CASSTGRHTIYF. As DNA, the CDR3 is TGTGCCAGTAGTACAGGGCGGCACACCATATATTTT.

The CDR3 sequence is CATRGDSANSPLHF. The CDR3 DNA reads as TGCGCCACCAGGGGGGACAGCGCTAATTCACCCCTCCACTTT. The rearrangement joins TRBV10-1 to TRBJ1-6; 7 bases line up with TRBD1. Unmatched junction bases numbered 9, after V lost 10 bases and J lost 6 bases. This CDR3 has 14 amino acids. The V gene's germline CDR1 is WNHNN and CDR2 SYGVQD (reference sequence).

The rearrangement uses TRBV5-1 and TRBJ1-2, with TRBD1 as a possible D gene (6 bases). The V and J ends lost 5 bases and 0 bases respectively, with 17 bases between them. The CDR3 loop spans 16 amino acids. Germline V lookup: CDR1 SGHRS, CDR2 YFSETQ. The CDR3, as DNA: TGCGCCAGCAGTGCGACCGGGACAAGCACTAACTATGGCTACACCTTC. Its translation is CASSATGTSTNYGYTF.

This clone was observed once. In DNA form, the CDR3 reads TGTGCCAGCAGCCAGGCGGGGCGGGGGTCCTACGAGCAGTACTTC. Its protein product is CASSQAGRGSYEQYF. The V call is TRBV7-2, the J call TRBJ2-7; TRBD2 aligns across 7 bases. CDR1 and CDR2 from the germline V gene are SGHTA and FQGNSA. V lost 5 bases and J lost 1; bases outside the gene matches: 8. The CDR3 has 15 amino acids.

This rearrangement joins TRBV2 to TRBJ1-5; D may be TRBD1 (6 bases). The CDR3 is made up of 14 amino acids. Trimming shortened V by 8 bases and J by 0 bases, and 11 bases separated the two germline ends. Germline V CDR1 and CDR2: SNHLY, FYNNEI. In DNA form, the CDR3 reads TGTGCCAGCTCAGGGGAATATAGCAATCAGCCCCAGCATTTT. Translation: CASSGEYSNQPQHF.

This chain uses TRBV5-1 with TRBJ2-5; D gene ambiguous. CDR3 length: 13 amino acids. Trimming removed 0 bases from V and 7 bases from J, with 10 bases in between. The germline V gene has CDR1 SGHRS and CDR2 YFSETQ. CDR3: CASSLEAARTQYF. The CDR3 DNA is TGCGCCAGCAGCTTGGAAGCCGCAAGGACCCAGTACTTC. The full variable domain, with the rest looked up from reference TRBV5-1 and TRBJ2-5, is KAGVTQTPRYLIKTRGQQVTLSCSPISGHRSVSWYQQTPGQGLQFLFEYFSETQRNKGNFPGRFSGRQFSNSRSEMNVSTLELGDSALYLCASSLEAARTQYFGPGTRLLVL.

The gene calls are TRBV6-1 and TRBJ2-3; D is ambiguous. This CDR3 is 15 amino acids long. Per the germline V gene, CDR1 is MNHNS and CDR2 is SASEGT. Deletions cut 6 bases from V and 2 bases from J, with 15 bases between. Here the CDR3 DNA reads TGTGCCAGCAGCGAGAGGACGAGCCTCACAGATACGCAGTATTTT. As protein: CASSERTSLTDTQYF.

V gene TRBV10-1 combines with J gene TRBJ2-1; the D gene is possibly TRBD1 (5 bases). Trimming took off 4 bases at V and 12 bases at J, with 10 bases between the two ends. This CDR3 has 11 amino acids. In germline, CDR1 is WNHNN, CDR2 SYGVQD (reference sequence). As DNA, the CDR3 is TGCGCCAGCAGTGGCAGGGCTGGGCAGTTCTTC. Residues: CASSGRAGQFF.

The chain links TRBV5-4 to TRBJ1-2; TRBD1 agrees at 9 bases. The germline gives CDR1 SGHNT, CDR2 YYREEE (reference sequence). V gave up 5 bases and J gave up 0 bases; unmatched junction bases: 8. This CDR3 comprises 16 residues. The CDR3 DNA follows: TGTGCCAGCAGTCTCCGGGACAGGGCCTCTAACTATGGCTACACCTTC. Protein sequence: CASSLRDRASNYGYTF.

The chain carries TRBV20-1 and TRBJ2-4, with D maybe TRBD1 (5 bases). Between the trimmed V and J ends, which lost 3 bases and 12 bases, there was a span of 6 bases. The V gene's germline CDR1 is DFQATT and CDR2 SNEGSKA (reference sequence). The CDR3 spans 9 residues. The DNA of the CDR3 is TGCAGTGCTAGGCAGGGTCAGTACTTC. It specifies CSARQGQYF.

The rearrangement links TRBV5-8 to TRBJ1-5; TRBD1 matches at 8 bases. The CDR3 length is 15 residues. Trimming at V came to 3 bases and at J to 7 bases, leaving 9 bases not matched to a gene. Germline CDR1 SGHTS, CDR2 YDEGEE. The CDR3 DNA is TGTGCCAGCAGCTCTACCGGGACAGGTTGGCAGCCCCAGCATTTT. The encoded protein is CASSSTGTGWQPQHF.

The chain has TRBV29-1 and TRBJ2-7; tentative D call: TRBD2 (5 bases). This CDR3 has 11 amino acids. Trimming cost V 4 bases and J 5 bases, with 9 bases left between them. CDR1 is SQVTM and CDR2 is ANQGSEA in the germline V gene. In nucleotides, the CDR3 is TGCAGCGTTGGGGAGCCCCACGAGCAGTACTTC. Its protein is CSVGEPHEQYF.

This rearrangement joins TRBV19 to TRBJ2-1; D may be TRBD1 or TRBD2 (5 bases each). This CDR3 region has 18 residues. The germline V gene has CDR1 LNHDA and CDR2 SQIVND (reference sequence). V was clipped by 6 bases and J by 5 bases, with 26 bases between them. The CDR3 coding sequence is TGTGCCAGTAGGTTGGGATACGCACGACAGACTACTGACAATGAGCAGTTCTTC. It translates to CASRLGYARQTTDNEQFF.

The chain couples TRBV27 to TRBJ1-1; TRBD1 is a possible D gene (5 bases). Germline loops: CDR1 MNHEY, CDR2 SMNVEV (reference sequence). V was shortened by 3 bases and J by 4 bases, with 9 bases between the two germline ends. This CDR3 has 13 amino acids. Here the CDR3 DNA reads TGTGCCAGCAGTTTTTGGCAGGGCACTGAAGCTTTCTTT. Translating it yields CASSFWQGTEAFF.

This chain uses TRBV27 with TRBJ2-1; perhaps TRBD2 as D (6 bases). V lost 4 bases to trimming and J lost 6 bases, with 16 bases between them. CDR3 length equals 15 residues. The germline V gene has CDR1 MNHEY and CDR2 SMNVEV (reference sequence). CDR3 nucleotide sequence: TGTGCCAGCAGTTCACATGAGGCGGGGCTCAATGAGCAGTTCTTC. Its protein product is CASSSHEAGLNEQFF.

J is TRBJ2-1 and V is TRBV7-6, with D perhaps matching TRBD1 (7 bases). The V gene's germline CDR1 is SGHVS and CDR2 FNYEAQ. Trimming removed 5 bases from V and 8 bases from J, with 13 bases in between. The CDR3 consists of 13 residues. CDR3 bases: TGTGCCAGCAGCCCAGGGGGGTGGTATGAGCAGTTCTTC. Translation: CASSPGGWYEQFF.

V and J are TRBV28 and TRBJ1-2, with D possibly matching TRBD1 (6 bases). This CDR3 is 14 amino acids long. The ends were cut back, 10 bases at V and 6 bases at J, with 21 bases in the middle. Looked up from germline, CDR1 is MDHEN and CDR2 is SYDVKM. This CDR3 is CATGDPRGVDGYTF. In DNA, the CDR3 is TGTGCCACCGGGGACCCTAGGGGGGTGGATGGCTACACCTTC.

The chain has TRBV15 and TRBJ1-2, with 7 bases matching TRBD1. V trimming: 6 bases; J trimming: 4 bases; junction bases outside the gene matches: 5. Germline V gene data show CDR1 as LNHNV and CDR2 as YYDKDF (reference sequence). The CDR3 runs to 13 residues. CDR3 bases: TGTGCCACCAGGGGAGGGGGCCGCTATGGCTACACCTTC. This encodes CATRGGGRYGYTF.

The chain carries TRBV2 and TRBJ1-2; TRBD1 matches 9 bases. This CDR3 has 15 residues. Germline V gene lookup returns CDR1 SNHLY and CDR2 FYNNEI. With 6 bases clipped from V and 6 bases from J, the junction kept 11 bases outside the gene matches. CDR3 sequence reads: CASSAGGQGGDGYTF. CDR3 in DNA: TGTGCCAGCAGCGCCGGGGGACAGGGAGGAGATGGCTACACCTTC.

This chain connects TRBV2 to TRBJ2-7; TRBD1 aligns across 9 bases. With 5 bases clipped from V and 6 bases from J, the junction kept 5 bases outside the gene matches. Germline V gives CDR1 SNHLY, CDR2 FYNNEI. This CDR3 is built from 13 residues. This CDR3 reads CASSRDRASEQYF. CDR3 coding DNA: TGTGCCAGCAGTCGGGACAGGGCCAGCGAGCAGTACTTC. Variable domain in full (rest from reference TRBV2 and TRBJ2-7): EPEVTQTPSHQVTQMGQEVILRCVPISNHLYFYWYRQILGQKVEFLVSFYNNEISEKSEIFDDQFSVERPDGSNFTLKIRSTKLEDSAMYFCASSRDRASEQYFGPGTRLTVT.

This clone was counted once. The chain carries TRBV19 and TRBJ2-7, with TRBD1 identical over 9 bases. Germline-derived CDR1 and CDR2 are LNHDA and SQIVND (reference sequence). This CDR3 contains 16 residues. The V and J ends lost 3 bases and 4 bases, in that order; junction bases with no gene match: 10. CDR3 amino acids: CASSMDRGSVLYEQYF. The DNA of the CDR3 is TGTGCCAGTAGTATGGACAGGGGATCAGTTTTATACGAGCAGTACTTC.

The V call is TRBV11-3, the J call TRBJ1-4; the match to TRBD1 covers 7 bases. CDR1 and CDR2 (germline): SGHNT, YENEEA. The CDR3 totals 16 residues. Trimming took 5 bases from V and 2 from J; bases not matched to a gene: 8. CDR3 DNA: TGTGCCAGCAGCCTCATGCGAGGGGGCACTAATGAAAAACTGTTTTTT. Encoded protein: CASSLMRGGTNEKLFF.